Listed below are T cell receptor beta chains from one sample, sequenced in a study of T cell clusters in autoimmune cytopenias. TCRdb re-called the multiplex PCR reads; one entry per CDR3 protein, DNA not given. Here the sample table reports 5,500 to 6,500 distinct CDR3 sequences. Input material: peripheral blood. The source is a human donor with an autoimmune cytopenia or autoimmune hepatitis (not recorded which). Each CDR3 is given with its conserved first and last residue. The order of the fields is V gene, clone size, J gene, CDR3 protein. Clone size is given for some rows only: seen once, a few or many times, or a class if the clone is expanded.

v_call: TRBV4-3
clone_size: -
j_call: TRBJ1-2
cdr3_aa: CASSQDTRGANYGYTF

v_call: TRBV6-2/TRBV6-3
clone_size: medium-sized
j_call: TRBJ2-7
cdr3_aa: CASRGQTSYEQYF

v_call: TRBV7-2
clone_size: -
j_call: TRBJ2-2
cdr3_aa: CASSLGGPWNTGELFF

v_call: TRBV5-1
clone_size: -
j_call: TRBJ2-5
cdr3_aa: CASSIRDRVRETQYF

v_call: TRBV30
clone_size: medium-sized
j_call: TRBJ1-6
cdr3_aa: CAWSGRGGDSPLHF

v_call: TRBV24-1
clone_size: -
j_call: TRBJ1-2
cdr3_aa: CATSDSTGGAYGYTF

v_call: TRBV4-2
clone_size: -
j_call: TRBJ2-2
cdr3_aa: CASSQDEEAGELFF

v_call: TRBV2
clone_size: -
j_call: TRBJ2-3
cdr3_aa: CASSEGASGTDTQYF

v_call: TRBV30
clone_size: -
j_call: TRBJ2-7
cdr3_aa: CAWSGGGEQYF

v_call: TRBV27
clone_size: -
j_call: TRBJ2-1
cdr3_aa: CASSPRLAGGHHEQFF

v_call: TRBV5-1
clone_size: -
j_call: TRBJ2-2
cdr3_aa: CASSLVGTDPRTGELFF

v_call: TRBV7-9
clone_size: medium-sized
j_call: TRBJ2-2
cdr3_aa: CASSPTLESNTGELFF

v_call: TRBV6-4
clone_size: -
j_call: TRBJ1-5
cdr3_aa: CASSDRDRGREQPQHF

v_call: TRBV28
clone_size: medium-sized
j_call: TRBJ2-2
cdr3_aa: CASIRQGAIPGELFF

v_call: TRBV27
clone_size: medium-sized
j_call: TRBJ2-7
cdr3_aa: CASSHAQGSYYEQYF

v_call: TRBV7-2
clone_size: -
j_call: TRBJ2-5
cdr3_aa: CASSLGGSQETQYF